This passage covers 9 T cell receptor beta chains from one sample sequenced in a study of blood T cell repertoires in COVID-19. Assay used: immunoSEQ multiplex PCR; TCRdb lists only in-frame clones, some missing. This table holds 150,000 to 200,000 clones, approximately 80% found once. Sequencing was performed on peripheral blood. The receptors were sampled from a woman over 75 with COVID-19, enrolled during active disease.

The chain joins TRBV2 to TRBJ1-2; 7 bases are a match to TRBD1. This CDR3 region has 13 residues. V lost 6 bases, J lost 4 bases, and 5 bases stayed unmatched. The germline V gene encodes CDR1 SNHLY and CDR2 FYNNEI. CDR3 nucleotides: TGTGCCAGCAGGGCCGGGACAGCCTATGGCTACACCTTC. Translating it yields CASRAGTAYGYTF.

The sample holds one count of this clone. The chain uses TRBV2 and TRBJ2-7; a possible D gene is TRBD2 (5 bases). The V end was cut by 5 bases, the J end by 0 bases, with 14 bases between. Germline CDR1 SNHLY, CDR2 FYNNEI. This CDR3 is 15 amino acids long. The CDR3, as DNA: TGTGCCAGCAGTCAGGAGGCTTTTGACTCCTACGAGCAGTACTTC. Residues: CASSQEAFDSYEQYF. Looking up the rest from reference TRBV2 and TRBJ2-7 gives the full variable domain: EPEVTQTPSHQVTQMGQEVILRCVPISNHLYFYWYRQILGQKVEFLVSFYNNEISEKSEIFDDQFSVERPDGSNFTLKIRSTKLEDSAMYFCASSQEAFDSYEQYFGPGTRLTVT.

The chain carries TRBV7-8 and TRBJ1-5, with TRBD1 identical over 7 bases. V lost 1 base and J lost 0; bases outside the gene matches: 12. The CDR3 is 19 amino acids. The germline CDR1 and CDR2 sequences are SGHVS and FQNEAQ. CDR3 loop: CASSLVGTASPYSNQPQHF. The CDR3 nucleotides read TGTGCCAGCAGCTTAGTTGGGACAGCTAGTCCTTATAGCAATCAGCCCCAGCATTTT.

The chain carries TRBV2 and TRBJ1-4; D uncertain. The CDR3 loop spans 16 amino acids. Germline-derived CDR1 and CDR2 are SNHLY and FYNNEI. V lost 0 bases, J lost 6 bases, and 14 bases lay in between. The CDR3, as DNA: TGTGCCAGCAGTGAAGCGCCCGGGGATAACGATGAAAAACTGTTTTTT. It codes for CASSEAPGDNDEKLFF.

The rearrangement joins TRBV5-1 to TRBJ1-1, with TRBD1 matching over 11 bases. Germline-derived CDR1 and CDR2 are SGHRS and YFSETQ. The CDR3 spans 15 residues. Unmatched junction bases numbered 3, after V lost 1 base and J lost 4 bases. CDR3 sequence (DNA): TGCGCCAGCAGCTTGTGGGGGACAGGGGGCACTGAAGCTTTCTTT. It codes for CASSLWGTGGTEAFF.

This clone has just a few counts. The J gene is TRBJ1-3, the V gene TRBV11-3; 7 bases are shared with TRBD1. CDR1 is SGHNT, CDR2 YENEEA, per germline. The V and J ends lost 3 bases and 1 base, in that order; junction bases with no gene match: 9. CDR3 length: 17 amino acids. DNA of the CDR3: TGTGCCAGCAGCTTCCGGACAGGTCCTGGGTCTGGAAACACCATATATTTT. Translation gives CASSFRTGPGSGNTIYF.

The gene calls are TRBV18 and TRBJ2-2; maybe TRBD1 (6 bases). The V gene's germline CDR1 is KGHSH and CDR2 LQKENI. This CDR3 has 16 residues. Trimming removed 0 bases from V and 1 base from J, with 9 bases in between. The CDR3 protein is CASSPPQGLNTGELFF. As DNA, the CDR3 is TGTGCCAGCTCACCACCGCAGGGGCTGAACACCGGGGAGCTGTTTTTT.

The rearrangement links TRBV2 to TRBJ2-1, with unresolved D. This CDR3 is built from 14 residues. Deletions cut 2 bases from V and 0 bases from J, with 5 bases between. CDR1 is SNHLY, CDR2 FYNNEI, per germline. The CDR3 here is CASSEIFSYNEQFF. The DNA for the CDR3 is TGTGCCAGCAGTGAAATCTTCTCCTACAATGAGCAGTTCTTC.

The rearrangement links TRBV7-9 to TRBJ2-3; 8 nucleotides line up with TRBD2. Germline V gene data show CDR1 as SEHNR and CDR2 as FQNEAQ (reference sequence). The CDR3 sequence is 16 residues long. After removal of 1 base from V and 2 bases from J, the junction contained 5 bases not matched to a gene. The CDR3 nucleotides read TGTGCCAGCAGCTTAGGTCTAGCGGGTTTCACAGATACGCAGTATTTT. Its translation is CASSLGLAGFTDTQYF.